What follows are 19 T cell receptor beta chains derived from one specimen sequenced in a study of blood T cell repertoires in COVID-19. Some clones are missing from TCRdb's copy, which holds only in-frame ones; the method was immunoSEQ multiplex PCR. Among under 250,000 clones listed, 86% were seen once. Sequencing used peripheral blood. These receptors all stem from a woman aged 55-75 years who had recovered from COVID-19.

V and J are TRBV7-2 and TRBJ1-2; D is unresolved. CDR3 length: 14 amino acids. The germline gives CDR1 SGHTA, CDR2 FQGNSA. V was clipped by 0 bases and J by 1 base, with 6 bases between them. CDR3 amino acids: CASSLAGDNYGYTF. CDR3 nucleotides: TGTGCCAGCAGCTTAGCCGGAGATAACTATGGCTACACCTTC.

V is TRBV11-3 and J is TRBJ1-1; TRBD1 agrees at 7 bases. Per germline, CDR1 SGHNT and CDR2 YENEEA. The trim removed 1 base at V and 3 bases at J, leaving 5 bases unmatched. This CDR3 has 15 amino acids. The CDR3 bases are TGTGCCAGCAGCTTAGGAACAGGGGCGGACACTGAAGCTTTCTTT. Protein: CASSLGTGADTEAFF.

The chain has TRBV7-8 and TRBJ2-4, with D unclear. This CDR3 is 16 amino acids long. Germline V CDR1 and CDR2: SGHVS, FQNEAQ. The V end lost 5 bases, the J end lost 1 base, and 15 bases lay between the germline ends. CDR3 coding DNA: TGTGCCAGCAGCCTGATCCGGTGGTCGGCCAAAAACATTCAGTACTTC. This encodes CASSLIRWSAKNIQYF.

This clone has more than one count but fewer than ten. This rearrangement joins TRBV7-8 to TRBJ1-2; weak D call: TRBD1 (5 bases). The CDR3 consists of 14 residues. Germline V lookup: CDR1 SGHVS, CDR2 FQNEAQ. Trimming removed 1 base at V and 4 bases at J, with 10 bases between. CDR3 sequence: CASSLDRQRYGYTF. The CDR3, as DNA: TGTGCCAGCAGCTTAGACAGGCAACGCTATGGCTACACCTTC.

This chain joins TRBV19 and TRBJ2-5, with 10 bases that match TRBD2. J was trimmed by 6 bases and V by 3 bases; bases with no gene match: 10. Looked up from germline, CDR1 is LNHDA and CDR2 is SQIVND (reference sequence). The CDR3 spans 16 residues. CDR3 DNA sequence: TGTGCCAGTAGTATTGCAGCGGGGGGGCCCATTAAGACCCAGTACTTC. This gives the protein CASSIAAGGPIKTQYF.

Notes on this clone: One end of the junction varies from germline; a read error may be responsible. The chain uses TRBV7-2 and TRBJ2-1; 8 bases match TRBD1. Germline V lookup: CDR1 SGHTA, CDR2 FQGNSA. The CDR3 has 11 residues. The chain's CDR3 is CQTGVNTEQFF. For the CDR3, the DNA is TGCCAGACAGGGGTTAACACTGAGCAGTTCTTC.

The sample holds one count of this clone. V usage is TRBV28 and J usage is TRBJ1-6; D is unresolved. The CDR3 contains 15 residues. Between the trimmed V and J ends, which lost 2 bases and 9 bases, there was a span of 14 bases. Germline V CDR1 and CDR2: MDHEN, SYDVKM. Written as DNA, the CDR3 is TGTGCCAGCAGTTTAGCGACGGGAAGAGGTTCACCCCTCCACTTT. Translating it yields CASSLATGRGSPLHF.

CDR3 coding DNA: TGTGCCAGCAATCGACAGGGAGTTGCTGAAAAACTGTTTTTT. It codes for CASNRQGVAEKLFF. The chain couples TRBV2 to TRBJ1-4, with 7 bases that match TRBD1. CDR3 length: 14 amino acids. V dropped 7 bases and J dropped 7; count of bases not matched to a gene: 9. Per the germline V gene, CDR1 is SNHLY and CDR2 is FYNNEI.

The chain has TRBV27 and TRBJ1-6, with TRBD1 matching over 7 bases. Germline loops: CDR1 MNHEY, CDR2 SMNVEV (reference sequence). The CDR3 extends over 16 amino acids. Unmatched junction bases numbered 8, after V lost 3 bases and J lost 6 bases. Here the CDR3 reads CASSFSRGDSNSPLHF. CDR3 DNA sequence: TGTGCCAGCAGTTTCAGCAGGGGGGATTCTAATTCACCCCTCCACTTT.

The chain is built from TRBV28 and TRBJ2-4, with TRBD2 matching 11 bases. Germline CDR1 reads MDHEN; CDR2 reads SYDVKM. Trimming at V came to 7 bases and at J to 6 bases, leaving 2 bases not matched to a gene. The CDR3 spans 13 residues. The DNA of the CDR3 is TGTGCCAGCAAGACTAGCGGGGCAAACATTCAGTACTTC. Amino acid sequence: CASKTSGANIQYF.

This rearrangement joins TRBV27 to TRBJ1-5; D not certain. The germline V gene has CDR1 MNHEY and CDR2 SMNVEV (reference sequence). The CDR3 has 16 residues. V was shortened by 2 bases and J by 2 bases, with 13 bases between the two germline ends. The CDR3 DNA sequence: TGTGCCAGCAGTTTAACCGGGAGGGTTCGCAATCAGCCCCAGCATTTT. Its protein product is CASSLTGRVRNQPQHF.

The genes are TRBV7-3 and TRBJ2-2; the match to TRBD1 covers 7 bases. Germline assignment: CDR1 SGHTA and CDR2 FQGTGA. The trim removed 2 bases at V and 5 bases at J, leaving 8 bases unmatched. There are 16 residues in the CDR3. The CDR3 DNA follows: TGTGCCAGCAGCTTAGGAAGACAGGGTTGGACCGGGGAGCTGTTTTTT. As protein: CASSLGRQGWTGELFF.

The chain employs TRBV18 and TRBJ1-4, with D possibly TRBD1 on 5 matching bases. Germline CDR1 and CDR2: KGHSH and LQKENI. The CDR3 has 15 residues. The germline V and J ends were trimmed by 2 bases and 3 bases, with 10 bases remaining between them. The CDR3, as DNA: TGTGCCAGCTCACCATTGCCGGGGGCTAATGAAAAACTGTTTTTT. Its translation is CASSPLPGANEKLFF.

This chain uses TRBV5-1 with TRBJ1-5; 7 positions agree with TRBD1. CDR3 length: 15 residues. The germline gives CDR1 SGHRS, CDR2 YFSETQ. Unmatched junction bases numbered 9, after V lost 4 bases and J lost 5 bases. The CDR3 DNA is TGCGCCAGCAGCGTGACAGGGAGTCCGGATCAGCCCCAGCATTTT. Translation gives CASSVTGSPDQPQHF.

This sequence joins TRBV29-1 and TRBJ2-2; 11 nucleotides match TRBD1. The CDR3 sequence is 14 residues long. Germline V CDR1 and CDR2: SQVTM, ANQGSEA. J lost 7 bases, V lost 2 bases, and 3 bases had no gene match. Written as DNA, the CDR3 is TGCAGCGTTGAACCGGACAGGGGGCTCGGGGAGCTGTTTTTT. Translated: CSVEPDRGLGELFF.

This chain joins TRBV6-6 and TRBJ2-7; 7 bases fit TRBD1. The CDR3 sequence is 16 residues long. V dropped 2 bases and J dropped 3; count of bases not matched to a gene: 10. Germline values: CDR1 MNHNY, CDR2 SVGAGI (reference sequence). Written as DNA, the CDR3 is TGTGCCAGCAGTTACGACAGGGCGATTAACGGCTACGAGCAGTACTTC. It codes for CASSYDRAINGYEQYF.

The chain employs TRBV20-1 and TRBJ2-3, with 13 bases identical to TRBD2. CDR1 is DFQATT and CDR2 is SNEGSKA in the germline V gene (reference sequence). CDR3 length equals 15 residues. V shed 3 bases, J shed 7 bases, and the junction held 7 bases outside the gene matches. Written as DNA, the CDR3 is TGCAGTGCTAGTGGTCGACTAGCGGGGGGTTATACGCAGTATTTT. Translated, it gives CSASGRLAGGYTQYF.

V usage is TRBV6-2 or TRBV6-3 and J usage is TRBJ2-7, with D perhaps matching TRBD1 (6 bases). Per germline, CDR1 MNHEY and CDR2 SVGEGT. The ends were cut back, 5 bases at V and 1 base at J, with 9 bases in the middle. This CDR3 is built from 13 residues. For the CDR3, the DNA is TGTGCCAGCAGTATCGGACAGTCCTACGAGCAGTACTTC. This encodes CASSIGQSYEQYF.

This chain connects TRBV7-2 to TRBJ2-5; 8 nucleotides agree with TRBD2. V was pared by 2 bases and J by 3 bases, with 2 bases of the junction left unmatched. This CDR3 contains 14 residues. CDR1 and CDR2 (germline): SGHTA, FQGNSA. For the CDR3, the DNA is TGTGCCAGCAGCTTACGAGCGGGGGAAGAGACCCAGTACTTC. The encoded protein is CASSLRAGEETQYF.